The entry below gives a single T cell receptor beta chain sequence along with its context. Its antigen is undetermined. This sample is drawn from a study of regulatory dendritic cells for organ transplantation. Sequencing was performed with immunoSEQ multiplex PCR; in TCRdb, only in-frame clones are kept and a portion is missing. The sample records some 9,600 clones, around 80% being singletons. Germline lookup yields CDR1 MDHEN and CDR2 SYDVKM. V was pared by 1 base and J by 5 bases, with 5 bases between. The CDR3 has 12 amino acids. Allogeneic regulatory or mature dendritic cells were co-cultured for 5 days with CFSE-labeled sorted T cells at 1:10. Regarding the study as a whole: Mature dendritic cells appeared to drive more memory CD8+ clonal expansion than regulatory ones. Resting memory CD8+ T cells held the most alloreactive clonotypes.

The receptor was isolated from a human donor in good health. The chain joins TRBV28 to TRBJ2-5, with unresolved D. Sequencing was performed on memory CD4+ T cells from blood cultured with dendritic cells. The subset was: CD45RO+ memory T cells. DNA of the CDR3: TGTGCCAGCAGTTTATTGTGGGAGACCCAGTACTTC. It yields the protein CASSLLWETQYF.